These T cell receptor beta chains were read from a single sample in a study of T cells in Graves' hyperthyroidism and ophthalmopathy. TCRdb independently ran MiXCR on the multiplex PCR reads; one entry per CDR3 protein. The sample holds 340,000 or so distinct CDR3 sequences, approximately 17% seen once. The specimen was blood. The receptors derive from a man aged 25 to 40 with Graves' hyperthyroidism. Each CDR3 is given with its conserved first and last residue. A D gene is named only where the DNA matches it firmly. Some rows have no size entry. The others give once, few or many, or a class for an expanded clone.

TRBJ1-5 | TRBV2 | . | few | CASSETTGLNQPQHF | TGTGCCAGCAGTGAAACCACAGGACTAAATCAGCCCCAGCATTTT
TRBJ1-1 | TRBV12-3/TRBV12-4 | TRBD1 | many | CASSKEGGGRNTEAFF | TGTGCCAGCAGCAAAGAAGGGGGCGGCAGGAACACTGAAGCTTTCTTT
TRBJ2-1 | TRBV7-2 | . | many | CASSPPGIQYNEQFF | TGTGCCAGCAGCCCCCCAGGGATACAATACAATGAGCAGTTCTTC
TRBJ1-5 | TRBV6-1 | . | many | CASSHQGTVYNQPQHF | TGTGCCAGCAGTCATCAAGGTACTGTCTACAATCAGCCCCAGCATTTT
TRBJ1-5 | TRBV27 | . | . | CASSLNPGNQPQHF | TGTGCCAGCAGTTTAAACCCAGGGAATCAGCCCCAGCATTTT
TRBJ2-3 | TRBV6-6 | . | many | CASSYRDPGDTQYF | TGTGCCAGCAGTTACCGTGATCCTGGCGATACGCAGTATTTT
TRBJ1-1 | TRBV2 | . | many | CASRIEVEAFF | TGTGCCAGCAGAATCGAGGTTGAAGCTTTCTTT
TRBJ2-7 | TRBV6-1 | . | many | CASSEARGTESYEQYF | TGTGCCAGCAGTGAAGCGAGGGGTACAGAGTCCTACGAGCAGTACTTC
TRBJ2-2 | TRBV12-3/TRBV12-4 | TRBD2 | many | CASSPATAGGLTGELFF | TGTGCCAGCAGTCCGGCGACAGCGGGGGGCCTCACCGGGGAGCTGTTTTTT
TRBJ2-1 | TRBV2 | TRBD1 | . | CASSWTGGSNEQFF | TGTGCCAGCAGTTGGACAGGGGGTAGCAATGAGCAGTTCTTC
TRBJ2-1 | TRBV20-1 | . | many | CSATLVRVQKGHIEQFF | TGCAGTGCTACCCTAGTTAGGGTCCAGAAGGGGCACATTGAGCAGTTCTTC
TRBJ2-2 | TRBV9 | . | . | CASSVAEGWNTGELFF | TGTGCCAGCAGCGTAGCTGAGGGCTGGAACACCGGGGAGCTGTTTTTT
TRBJ2-7 | TRBV2 | . | . | CASSDFTGAGSYEQYF | TGTGCCAGCAGTGATTTTACGGGAGCTGGGTCCTACGAGCAGTACTTC
TRBJ2-5 | TRBV20-1 | . | . | CSARNVQDTYQETQYF | TGCAGTGCTAGAAATGTTCAGGACACATACCAAGAGACCCAGTACTTC
TRBJ2-3 | TRBV28 | . | many | CASSLATTDTQYF | TGTGCCAGCAGTTTAGCGACCACAGATACGCAGTATTTT
TRBJ2-7 | TRBV11-2 | TRBD2 | many | CASSLIPAGGIRTYEQYF | TGTGCCAGCAGCTTAATTCCAGCGGGGGGGATAAGAACCTACGAGCAGTACTTC
TRBJ1-5 | TRBV12-3/TRBV12-4 | . | few | CASSPRRRGNQPQHF | TGTGCCAGCAGTCCTCGCAGGCGGGGCAATCAGCCCCAGCATTTT
TRBJ2-2 | TRBV5-4 | . | . | CASSPGGAQGTGELFF | TGTGCCAGCAGCCCGGGCGGAGCCCAGGGGACCGGGGAGCTGTTTTTT
TRBJ2-7 | TRBV9 | . | . | CASSPYSSTYEQYF | TGTGCCAGCAGCCCCTATAGTTCTACTTACGAGCAGTACTTC
TRBJ2-3 | TRBV30 | TRBD2 | few | CAWSTGTSGRPDTQYF | TGTGCCTGGAGCACAGGGACTAGCGGGAGGCCAGATACGCAGTATTTT
TRBJ2-7 | TRBV2 | TRBD2 | many | CASRGPGLDSYEQYF | TGTGCCAGCAGGGGACCGGGACTAGACTCATACGAGCAGTACTTC
TRBJ2-7 | TRBV3-1 | TRBD1 | many | CASSIGQGAYEQYF | TGTGCCAGCAGCATTGGACAGGGGGCCTACGAGCAGTACTTC
TRBJ1-1 | TRBV12-3/TRBV12-4 | . | few | CASTDFRGRNTEAFF | TGTGCCAGCACCGACTTCAGGGGTCGGAACACTGAAGCTTTCTTT
TRBJ1-1 | TRBV7-2 | . | once | CASSRALEAFF | TGTGCCAGCAGCAGGGCCCTTGAAGCTTTCTTT
TRBJ1-5 | TRBV28 | . | many | CASSLGWVRQPQHF | TGTGCCAGCAGTTTAGGGTGGGTGCGTCAGCCCCAGCATTTT
TRBJ2-4 | TRBV28 | . | . | CASSLSNRPGPLAKNIQYF | TGTGCCAGCAGTTTATCGAATAGGCCGGGACCTTTAGCCAAAAACATTCAGTACTTC
TRBJ2-3 | TRBV5-1 | . | many | CASSLALRGSTDTQYF | TGCGCCAGCAGCTTGGCCCTTCGCGGAAGCACAGATACGCAGTATTTT
TRBJ2-7 | TRBV12-3/TRBV12-4 | . | many | CASSLSLGIEQYF | TGTGCCAGCAGTTTAAGCCTTGGGATAGAGCAGTACTTC
TRBJ1-1 | TRBV12-3/TRBV12-4 | . | many | CASRGEDTEAFF | TGTGCCAGCAGGGGGGAGGACACTGAAGCTTTCTTT
TRBJ2-1 | TRBV27 | TRBD2 | . | CASSPLAGVHNEQFF | TGTGCCAGCAGTCCCCTAGCGGGAGTCCACAATGAGCAGTTCTTC
TRBJ2-7 | TRBV7-9 | TRBD1 | few | CASEDRGGEQYF | TGTGCCAGCGAAGACAGGGGCGGCGAGCAGTACTTC
TRBJ2-1 | TRBV30 | . | many | CAWTKGVEAYNEQFF | TGTGCCTGGACCAAGGGGGTCGAAGCGTACAATGAGCAGTTCTTC
TRBJ2-2 | TRBV11-3 | TRBD1 | many | CASSNGQGHATGELFF | TGTGCCAGCAGCAACGGACAGGGGCACGCCACCGGGGAGCTGTTTTTT
TRBJ2-3 | TRBV6-1 | . | many | CASGLAASTDTQYF | TGTGCCAGCGGTCTAGCAGCCAGCACAGATACGCAGTATTTT
TRBJ2-2 | TRBV6-6 | TRBD2 | . | CASSYSMGLAGKHTGELFF | TGTGCCAGCAGTTACTCGATGGGCCTAGCGGGAAAGCACACCGGGGAGCTGTTTTTT
TRBJ1-5 | TRBV6-1 | TRBD1 | . | CASSEVGQLSNQPQHF | TGTGCCAGCAGTGAGGTGGGACAGCTCAGCAATCAGCCCCAGCATTTT
TRBJ2-1 | TRBV9 | . | . | CASSASPQIHNEQFF | TGTGCCAGCAGCGCTAGCCCCCAAATTCACAATGAGCAGTTCTTC
TRBJ2-5 | TRBV29-1 | . | few | CSVPLGETQYF | TGCAGCGTCCCCCTCGGAGAGACCCAGTACTTC
TRBJ2-7 | TRBV11-2 | TRBD2 | few | CASSSRVASGRSYEQYF | TGTGCCAGCAGCTCTAGGGTCGCTAGCGGGAGGTCGTACGAGCAGTACTTC
TRBJ2-7 | TRBV4-1 | . | . | CASSQDPGTSYEQYF | TGCGCCAGCAGCCAAGATCCTGGGACTTCCTACGAGCAGTACTTC
TRBJ1-1 | TRBV5-4 | TRBD1 | . | CASSSTTGGRGEAFF | TGTGCCAGCAGCTCGACGACAGGGGGCAGGGGTGAAGCTTTCTTT
TRBJ1-1 | TRBV12-3/TRBV12-4 | . | many | CASSLWGANTEAFF | TGTGCCAGCAGTTTATGGGGCGCGAACACTGAAGCTTTCTTT
TRBJ2-5 | TRBV29-1 | . | . | CSVKGRFQETQYF | TGCAGCGTTAAGGGACGGTTTCAAGAGACCCAGTACTTC
TRBJ1-2 | TRBV30 | TRBD1 | many | CAWNYRGDGYTF | TGTGCCTGGAACTACAGGGGGGATGGCTACACCTTC
TRBJ2-4 | TRBV24-1 | TRBD1 | many | CATSDPGQGRDIQYF | TGTGCCACCAGTGACCCGGGACAGGGGAGGGACATTCAGTACTTC
TRBJ2-2 | TRBV6-1 | . | . | CASSDKPANTGELFF | TGTGCCAGCAGTGATAAGCCAGCGAACACCGGGGAGCTGTTTTTT
TRBJ1-3 | TRBV5-1 | TRBD1 | few | CASSPDRGSGNTIYF | TGCGCCAGCAGCCCTGACAGGGGGTCGGGAAACACCATATATTTT
TRBJ2-1 | TRBV5-1 | TRBD2 | . | CASSFGGTSGYNEQFF | TGCGCCAGCAGCTTTGGTGGGACTAGCGGGTACAATGAGCAGTTCTTC
TRBJ2-1 | TRBV15 | . | few | CATSRDHWARRDDNEQFF | TGTGCCACCAGCAGAGATCATTGGGCGCGACGGGACGATAATGAGCAGTTCTTC
TRBJ1-5 | TRBV6-1 | . | many | CASSSGDSQPQHF | TGTGCCAGCAGTTCAGGGGATAGTCAGCCCCAGCATTTT
TRBJ1-1 | TRBV6-1 | . | few | CASRFGNDWTEAFF | TGTGCCAGCAGATTTGGCAACGATTGGACTGAAGCTTTCTTT
TRBJ2-3 | TRBV27 | TRBD2 | many | CASSSIELRERGDTQYF | TGTGCCAGCAGTTCTATTGAATTGCGGGAGCGCGGGGATACGCAGTATTTT
TRBJ1-2 | TRBV7-8 | TRBD1 | many | CASSSTDRGGNGYTF | TGTGCCAGCAGCTCGACGGACAGGGGGGGAAATGGCTACACCTTC
TRBJ1-4 | TRBV2 | . | few | CASSERGFGEKLFF | TGTGCCAGCAGTGAAAGGGGATTCGGTGAAAAACTGTTTTTT